The rows below give T cell receptor beta chains drawn from one sample of a study of blood T cell repertoires in COVID-19. Using immunoSEQ multiplex PCR, the repertoire was profiled, and TCRdb retains in-frame clones only, with some absent. Among about 59,000 clones listed, 65% to 90% were seen once. The sample consisted of peripheral blood. The receptors derive from a human donor in a cohort sampled during active COVID-19. Each CDR3 is given with its conserved first and last residue. D genes are given only for firm matches. Size is omitted from some rows. Given values are once, few, many or a class for expanded clones.

>TRBV10-3|12|TRBJ1-2|.|.
TGTGCCATCAGCTTAACAGAGTATGGCCACACCTTC
CAISLTEYGHTF
>TRBV4-3|15|TRBJ2-7|TRBD1|few
TGCGCCAGCAGCCAAGATCGGGGACAGGGGCGCGAGCAGTACTTC
CASSQDRGQGREQYF
>TRBV6-1|15|TRBJ2-2|TRBD2|.
TGTGCCAGCAGTGATCTAGCGGCGAACACCGGGGAGCTGTTTTTT
CASSDLAANTGELFF
>TRBV2|15|TRBJ1-2|.|.
TGTGCCAGCAGTCCCGACAGCGTCTCCATCTATGGCTACACCTTC
CASSPDSVSIYGYTF
>TRBV6-5|15|TRBJ2-7|.|.
TGTGCCAGCAGTTCTCCGGGACAAGGAGACTACGAGCAGTACTTC
CASSSPGQGDYEQYF
>TRBV7-2|16|TRBJ2-7|TRBD1|.
TGTGCCAGCAGCTTACGAGGGACAGGGACGGCCTACGAGCAGTACTTC
CASSLRGTGTAYEQYF
>TRBV6-5|14|TRBJ2-7|TRBD2|.
TGTGCCACCTCCTTGGCTAGCGGGGCCCGGGAGCAGTACTTC
CATSLASGAREQYF
>TRBV19|15|TRBJ2-1|TRBD2|.
TGTGCCAGTAGTAAACTAGCGGGGTTACCGCATGAGCAGTTCTTC
CASSKLAGLPHEQFF
>TRBV12-3/TRBV12-4|13|TRBJ1-2|TRBD1|.
TGTGCCAGCAGACAGGGGAGATTTTATGGCTACACCTTC
CASRQGRFYGYTF
>TRBV6-5|12|TRBJ2-1|TRBD1|.
TGTGCCAGCAGGCCACCGGGACAGGTACTGTTCTTC
CASRPPGQVLFF
>TRBV3-1/TRBV3-2|14|TRBJ1-1|.|.
TGTGCCAGCAGCCACCTGACAGGAGACACTGAAGCTTTCTTT
CASSHLTGDTEAFF